The 30 T cell receptor beta chains below were found in one sample sequenced in a study of early T cells in non-severe SARS-CoV-2 infection. TCRdb called the 5' RACE reads again in MiXCR, with one record for every CDR3 protein. There are some 77,000 distinct CDR3 sequences in the sample; 9% to 10% occur only once, and 4.8% lies in the top ten. The sequenced sample was whole blood. Source of these receptors: an adult who was a healthcare worker with PCR-confirmed SARS-CoV-2 infection or an uninfected control (not recorded which).

This clonotype was seen many times. V usage is TRBV7-9 and J usage is TRBJ1-6; 9 bases fit TRBD1. The CDR3 has 16 amino acids. Germline CDR1 SEHNR, CDR2 FQNEAQ (reference sequence). V trimming: 1 base; J trimming: 9 bases; junction bases outside the gene matches: 7. In nucleotides, the CDR3 is TGTGCCAGCAGCTTAGTGGCCGGGACAGGGACTTCACCCCTCCACTTT. Translation: CASSLVAGTGTSPLHF.

This clonotype was seen a few times. The CDR3 bases are TGTGCCAGCAATAGATACACAGATACGCAGTATTTT. It codes for CASNRYTDTQYF. The chain couples TRBV2 to TRBJ2-3; D is uncertain. Per the germline V gene, CDR1 is SNHLY and CDR2 is FYNNEI. Trimming shortened V by 7 bases and J by 2 bases, and 7 bases separated the two germline ends. CDR3 length equals 12 residues.

This clonotype was recorded many times. The V call is TRBV5-1, the J call TRBJ2-5, with a tentative D call TRBD2 (5 bases). V was shortened by 5 bases and J by 4 bases, with 15 bases between the two germline ends. Germline lookup yields CDR1 SGHRS and CDR2 YFSETQ. The CDR3 consists of 14 residues. In DNA, the CDR3 is TGCGCCAGCAGGGGAGCGGTGTTTGCAGAGACCCAGTACTTC. Amino acid sequence: CASRGAVFAETQYF.

CDR3 in amino acids: CSAPRGGRTDTQYF. DNA for the CDR3: TGCAGTGCCCCCCGTGGGGGGCGCACAGATACGCAGTATTTT. The gene calls are TRBV20-1 and TRBJ2-3; D is perhaps TRBD1 or TRBD2 (6 bases each). Germline V gives CDR1 DFQATT, CDR2 SNEGSKA (reference sequence). The CDR3 is 14 amino acids. V lost 6 bases and J 1 base, leaving 14 bases between the germline ends.

This clonotype was counted ten times or more. The V and J genes are TRBV5-1 and TRBJ2-1; D call uncertain. CDR1 is SGHRS, CDR2 YFSETQ, per germline. The germline V and J ends were trimmed by 4 bases and 3 bases, with 14 bases remaining between them. This CDR3 region has 15 residues. The DNA of the CDR3 is TGCGCCAGCAGCCCGGTAGGGTCCTACTACAATGAGCAGTTCTTC. This encodes CASSPVGSYYNEQFF.

This clonotype showed up many times. The V and J genes are TRBV5-1 and TRBJ1-6, with 7 nucleotides matching TRBD1. Losses at the gene ends were 4 bases for V and 6 bases for J; bases not matched to a gene: 4. The CDR3 spans 14 residues. CDR1 SGHRS and CDR2 YFSETQ come from the germline V gene. The CDR3 protein is CASSQTGPNSPLHF. CDR3 DNA sequence: TGCGCCAGCAGCCAGACAGGGCCTAATTCACCCCTCCACTTT.

This clonotype was counted ten times or more. V is TRBV29-1 and J is TRBJ2-3; the D is unclear. The V gene lost 4 bases and the J gene lost 4 bases, with 6 bases spanning the gap. The CDR3 is 11 residues long. Germline values: CDR1 SQVTM, CDR2 ANQGSEA. The CDR3 protein is CSVVTADTQYF. The DNA of the CDR3 is TGCAGCGTTGTAACAGCAGATACGCAGTATTTT.

The chain recombines TRBV2 with TRBJ1-6, with 7 positions matching TRBD1. This CDR3 is 12 amino acids long. From germline, CDR1 is SNHLY and CDR2 FYNNEI. Trimming took 6 bases from V and 10 from J; bases not matched to a gene: 3. The chain's CDR3 is CASRQGESPLHF. CDR3 in DNA: TGTGCCAGCAGGCAGGGGGAATCACCCCTCCACTTT.

As DNA, the CDR3 is TGTGCCAGCACGCAAGGACTAGCGGCCGCCGGGGAGCTGTTTTTT. It yields the protein CASTQGLAAAGELFF. The J gene is TRBJ2-2, the V gene TRBV28; 10 nucleotides line up with TRBD2. Germline V CDR1 and CDR2: MDHEN, SYDVKM. The CDR3 runs 15 residues. J was trimmed by 6 bases and V by 7 bases; bases with no gene match: 8.

At least ten counts were recorded for this clonotype. The gene calls are TRBV4-2 and TRBJ1-6, with D possibly matching TRBD1 (5 bases). The CDR3 totals 14 residues. The V and J ends lost 1 base and 7 bases respectively, with 8 bases between them. Germline loops: CDR1 LGHNA, CDR2 YNFKEQ. The CDR3 sequence is CASSQVSGNSPLHF. The CDR3 nucleotides read TGTGCCAGCAGCCAAGTTTCAGGGAATTCACCCCTCCACTTT.

Many counts were recorded for this clonotype. The chain is built from TRBV18 and TRBJ1-1; D is undetermined. The CDR3 sequence is 14 residues long. Germline loops: CDR1 KGHSH, CDR2 LQKENI. Trimming shortened V by 2 bases and J by 6 bases, and 13 bases separated the two germline ends. The CDR3 spells CASSPLRAGAEAFF. The CDR3 DNA follows: TGTGCCAGCTCACCATTAAGAGCCGGGGCTGAAGCTTTCTTT.

The J gene is TRBJ2-7, the V gene TRBV3-1; no definite D call. V dropped 1 base and J dropped 3 bases, with 10 bases sitting between them. The CDR3 is 14 residues long. Germline CDR1 is LGHDT and CDR2 is YNNKEL (reference sequence). CDR3 sequence (DNA): TGTGCCAGCAGCCAAGTCCCCAAGGTCTACGAGCAGTACTTC. Its protein is CASSQVPKVYEQYF.

Only a few counts were recorded for this clonotype. The chain uses TRBV19 and TRBJ1-2; weak D call: TRBD1 (6 bases). Between the trimmed V and J ends, which lost 7 bases and 4 bases, there was a span of 13 bases. The CDR3 runs 13 residues. Germline CDR1 is LNHDA and CDR2 is SQIVND (reference sequence). As DNA, the CDR3 is TGTGCCAGTACCCTGACAGGAGCCTATGGCTACACCTTC. Amino acid sequence: CASTLTGAYGYTF.

This clonotype was counted ten times or more. This rearrangement joins TRBV7-2 to TRBJ2-1; maybe TRBD2 (6 bases). Trimming took 3 bases from V and 8 from J, leaving 8 bases between them. Germline V CDR1 and CDR2: SGHTA, FQGNSA. The CDR3 is 12 residues long. CDR3 in DNA: TGTGCCAGCAGCTTCAGCGGGTATGAGCAGTTCTTC. Protein product: CASSFSGYEQFF.

This clonotype was observed many times. The CDR3 sequence: CASSSGQGLVSGANVLTF. The CDR3, as DNA: TGCGCCAGCAGCTCAGGGCAGGGGCTAGTTTCTGGGGCCAACGTCCTGACTTTC. The chain links TRBV5-1 to TRBJ2-6; possibly TRBD1 for D (6 bases). The CDR3 runs 18 residues. The germline V gene encodes CDR1 SGHRS and CDR2 YFSETQ. The germline V and J ends were trimmed by 3 bases and 1 base, with 17 bases remaining between them.

This chain uses TRBV12-3 or TRBV12-4 with TRBJ1-5, with D uncertain. The CDR3 extends over 15 amino acids. Trimming took off 4 bases at V and 5 bases at J, with 15 bases between the two ends. The CDR3 region is CASSSPTLTYQPQHF. The CDR3, as DNA: TGTGCCAGCAGTTCCCCCACACTGACATATCAGCCCCAGCATTTT.

This clonotype was seen only a few times. The V call is TRBV11-2, the J call TRBJ2-5, with TRBD2 identical over 7 bases. The CDR3 has 15 amino acids. Germline V gene sequence: CDR1 SGHAT, CDR2 FQNNGV. The V gene end was trimmed by 0 bases and the J gene end by 10 bases; junction bases not matched to a gene: 11. The CDR3 DNA reads TGTGCCAGCAGCTTAGAAGCGGGGATAGCAGTGGACCAGTACTTC. Protein sequence: CASSLEAGIAVDQYF.

There are many counts of this clonotype. The chain is built from TRBV20-1 and TRBJ2-5, with D possibly called TRBD1 or TRBD2 (6 bases each). Germline lookup yields CDR1 DFQATT and CDR2 SNEGSKA (reference sequence). The V and J ends lost 1 base and 5 bases respectively, with 14 bases between them. The CDR3 spans 14 residues. Written as DNA, the CDR3 is TGCAGTGCTAGAGCCGGGGGCTCCGGGGAGACCCAGTACTTC. This encodes CSARAGGSGETQYF.

This clonotype was seen repeatedly, ten times or more. The V gene is TRBV20-1, the J gene TRBJ2-1; D is ambiguous. Per germline, CDR1 DFQATT and CDR2 SNEGSKA (reference sequence). The ends were cut back, 4 bases at V and 7 bases at J, with 20 bases in the middle. The CDR3 length is 15 residues. The CDR3 sequence is CSATGRDKKINEQFF. DNA for the CDR3: TGCAGTGCTACCGGGCGAGACAAAAAGATTAATGAGCAGTTCTTC.

This clonotype occurred many times. The genes are TRBV12-3 or TRBV12-4 and TRBJ1-5; D possibly corresponds to TRBD1 (6 bases). V lost 8 bases and J 3 bases, leaving 14 bases between the germline ends. CDR3 length: 14 residues. This CDR3 is CASGTTGINQPQHF. CDR3 sequence (DNA): TGTGCCAGCGGAACGACAGGAATCAATCAGCCCCAGCATTTT.

J is TRBJ2-3 and V is TRBV6-4, with D possibly TRBD2 on 6 matching bases. Germline CDR1 reads MRHNA; CDR2 reads SNTAGT. V gave up 0 bases and J gave up 5 bases, with 9 bases separating them. The CDR3 spans 14 residues. CDR3 residues: CASSDSGGVDTQYF. The CDR3 nucleotides read TGTGCCAGCAGTGACTCAGGAGGGGTAGATACGCAGTATTTT.

This clonotype was found many times. The chain uses TRBV12-3 or TRBV12-4 and TRBJ2-7; 9 bases map to TRBD2. The CDR3 is 14 residues long. J lost 4 bases, V lost 7 bases, and 8 bases had no gene match. CDR3 in amino acids: CASTVSSGAYEQYF. The CDR3 DNA sequence: TGTGCCAGCACCGTATCTAGCGGGGCGTACGAGCAGTACTTC.

In this sample, this clonotype turned up many times. The J gene is TRBJ2-1, the V gene TRBV11-3; tentatively, D is TRBD2 (7 bases). Trimming took 2 bases from V and 15 from J, leaving 20 bases between them. The CDR3 loop spans 14 amino acids. The germline CDR1 and CDR2 sequences are SGHNT and YENEEA. CDR3 in DNA: TGTGCCAGCAGCTTATTCGGCGGAGGGGGGGTTCTGTTCTTC. It encodes CASSLFGGGGVLFF.

The sample holds a few counts of this clonotype. The chain has TRBV10-3 and TRBJ2-7, with D hard to call. The CDR3 length is 15 residues. Germline CDR1 is ENHRY and CDR2 is SYGVKD. The germline V and J ends were trimmed by 3 bases and 5 bases, with 17 bases remaining between them. CDR3 sequence reads: CAISDFAGIMNEQYF. The CDR3 region has the DNA TGTGCCATCAGTGATTTTGCAGGAATCATGAACGAGCAGTACTTC.

This clonotype was seen at least ten times. CDR3 residues: CASSEQGARGYTF. CDR3 sequence (DNA): TGTGCCAGCAGTGAACAGGGGGCCCGTGGCTACACCTTC. The chain has TRBV6-1 and TRBJ1-2, with 8 bases lining up with TRBD1. Germline V gene data show CDR1 as MNHNS and CDR2 as SASEGT. This CDR3 region has 13 residues. The ends lost 2 bases at V and 7 bases at J; junction bases unmatched: 3.

This clonotype was counted many times. V usage is TRBV27 and J usage is TRBJ2-4; D not certain. V lost 0 bases and J lost 7, with 10 bases in between. Germline V lookup: CDR1 MNHEY, CDR2 SMNVEV (reference sequence). This CDR3 comprises 14 residues. CDR3 residues: CASSLSTATNIQYF. The CDR3 DNA is TGTGCCAGCAGTTTATCCACAGCTACCAACATTCAGTACTTC.

In this sample, this clonotype turned up a few times. The CDR3 reads CASSLFASGGEQYF. DNA for the CDR3: TGTGCCAGCAGTTTATTCGCTAGCGGGGGTGAGCAGTACTTC. The chain links TRBV28 to TRBJ2-7; the match to TRBD2 covers 10 bases. This CDR3 contains 14 residues. Trimming cost V 1 base and J 7 bases; bases outside gene matches: 4. Germline loops: CDR1 MDHEN, CDR2 SYDVKM.

This clonotype was counted ten times or more. The V gene is TRBV25-1, the J gene TRBJ2-5; D is perhaps TRBD1 (6 bases). Trimming shortened V by 2 bases and J by 9 bases, and 13 bases separated the two germline ends. The CDR3 covers 13 residues. Germline V gene data show CDR1 as MGHDK and CDR2 as SYGVNS. The CDR3 DNA reads TGTGCCAGCAGTGAAGGACTGTCAGGGGCCCAGTACTTC. Amino acid sequence: CASSEGLSGAQYF. Together with reference TRBV25-1 and TRBJ2-5, the CDR3 gives the full variable domain: EADIYQTPRYLVIGTGKKITLECSQTMGHDKMYWYQQDPGMELHLIHYSYGVNSTEKGDLSSESTVSRIRTEHFPLTLESARPSHTSQYLCASSEGLSGAQYFGPGTRLLVL.

A few counts support this clonotype. This chain connects TRBV6-6 to TRBJ2-4, with a tentative D call TRBD2 (6 bases). CDR1 and CDR2 from the germline V gene are MNHNY and SVGAGI (reference sequence). With 6 bases removed from V and 4 bases from J, the gap between germline ends came to 16 bases. The CDR3 is 15 residues long. The CDR3 protein is CASSPLTGGKNIQYF. The CDR3 coding sequence is TGTGCCAGCAGCCCGCTGACTGGGGGGAAAAACATTCAGTACTTC.

V and J are TRBV6-6 and TRBJ1-3; TRBD1 agrees at 8 bases. Germline V gene data show CDR1 as MNHNY and CDR2 as SVGAGI (reference sequence). The CDR3 sequence is 13 residues long. V gave up 10 bases and J gave up 5 bases; unmatched junction bases: 7. CDR3 protein: CATHQGARNTIYF. The CDR3 DNA follows: TGTGCCACACATCAGGGGGCAAGAAACACCATATATTTT.